The 25 T cell receptor beta chains reported below all come from one sample, sequenced in a study of beta chain features in type 1 diabetes. Findings and caveats of the study: Across all four CD4+ subsets, people with type 1 diabetes showed modestly shorter TCRB CDR3s.

Every bit of the isolated RNA underwent reverse transcription, so sequencing read expressed TCRB transcripts. The repertoire was sequenced with immunoSEQ multiplex PCR; TCRdb's copy has only in-frame clones and lacks some. The sample contains around 250,000 clones, approximately 13% of which appear only once. For these TCRs, the target antigens are not known. The source material was naive CD4+ T cells from blood. These TCRs come from a man between 25 and 39 years old with type 1 diabetes.

CDR3 nucleotides: TGTGCCTGGAGTGTACAGCAAGGCGAGCAGTACTTC. Encoded protein: CAWSVQQGEQYF. This rearrangement joins TRBV30 to TRBJ2-7; D remains unclear. CDR1 is GTSNPN and CDR2 is SVGIG in the germline V gene (reference sequence). The CDR3 has 12 amino acids. V lost 0 bases, J lost 6 bases, and 9 bases lay in between.

This clone was observed a handful of times. The genes are TRBV7-9 and TRBJ2-1; 11 bases agree with TRBD2. This CDR3 is 16 amino acids long. With V trimmed by 5 bases and J by 9 bases, 12 bases remained unmatched. Germline CDR1 is SEHNR and CDR2 is FQNEAQ (reference sequence). The CDR3: CASSRLSGRAEFEQFF. CDR3 DNA: TGTGCCAGCAGCCGCCTTAGCGGGAGGGCCGAATTTGAGCAGTTCTTC.

This clone appeared a few times. At one end the junction does not follow the germline gene, possibly because of a read error. This rearrangement joins TRBV29-1 to TRBJ2-7; 8 bases align to TRBD2. From germline, CDR1 is SQVTM and CDR2 ANQGSEA. The CDR3 is 12 amino acids. Here the CDR3 DNA reads TGCAGCGTTGACGTCGCGGCGGGGGGAACAGGGTTC. Protein product: CSVDVAAGGTGF.

The rearrangement links TRBV30 to TRBJ1-5; D is possibly TRBD1 (5 bases). The germline CDR1 and CDR2 sequences are GTSNPN and SVGIG (reference sequence). Trimming pared 0 bases from V and 0 bases from J, leaving 9 bases between. This CDR3 spans 15 amino acids. CDR3 amino acids: CAWSVGRASNQPQHF. In DNA, the CDR3 is TGTGCCTGGAGTGTAGGCAGGGCTAGCAATCAGCCCCAGCATTTT.

The J gene is TRBJ2-3, the V gene TRBV18; 8 bases fit TRBD1. Germline assignment: CDR1 KGHSH and CDR2 LQKENI. This CDR3 contains 16 residues. The V and J ends lost 1 base and 3 bases, in that order; junction bases with no gene match: 6. CDR3 coding DNA: TGTGCCAGCTCACCACTCCAGGGGGCGCGGACAGATACGCAGTATTTT. The encoded protein is CASSPLQGARTDTQYF.

This clone was recorded a few times. This chain uses TRBV30 with TRBJ1-4; 7 bases fit TRBD1. CDR3 length equals 14 residues. V was pared by 2 bases and J by 10 bases, with 10 bases of the junction left unmatched. The germline gives CDR1 GTSNPN, CDR2 SVGIG (reference sequence). The CDR3 region is CAWSPRQGVGKLFF. The CDR3, as DNA: TGTGCCTGGAGTCCCCGACAGGGAGTCGGAAAACTGTTTTTT. Together with reference TRBV30 and TRBJ1-4, the CDR3 gives the full variable domain: SQTIHQWPATLVQPVGSPLSLECTVEGTSNPNLYWYRQAAGRGLQLLFYSVGIGQISSEVPQNLSASRPQDRQFILSSKKLLLSDSGFYLCAWSPRQGVGKLFFGSGTQLSVL.

This chain connects TRBV10-3 to TRBJ1-1; TRBD1 is a possible D gene (5 bases). The germline V gene encodes CDR1 ENHRY and CDR2 SYGVKD. The CDR3 is made up of 14 amino acids. Trimming took 2 bases from V and 5 from J, leaving 12 bases between them. The CDR3 here is CAISETPGQTEAFF. CDR3 nucleotide sequence: TGTGCCATCAGTGAGACCCCAGGGCAGACTGAAGCTTTCTTT.

This clone was counted only a few times. The chain recombines TRBV5-1 with TRBJ1-6, with 7 bases that match TRBD1. In germline, CDR1 is SGHRS, CDR2 YFSETQ. CDR3 length equals 14 residues. V was pared by 4 bases and J by 7 bases, with 5 bases of the junction left unmatched. This CDR3 reads CASSVGTENSPLHF. The DNA of the CDR3 is TGCGCCAGCAGCGTCGGGACAGAGAATTCACCCCTCCACTTT.

In its sample, this clone was seen a few times. This chain joins TRBV7-2 and TRBJ2-5; unclear D gene. Trimming took off 5 bases at V and 4 bases at J, with 17 bases between the two ends. The CDR3 has 15 residues. Germline lookup yields CDR1 SGHTA and CDR2 FQGNSA. In DNA, the CDR3 is TGTGCCAGCAGCCTAGTATCAGTCTCTTTAGAGACCCAGTACTTC. Translation gives CASSLVSVSLETQYF.

J is TRBJ1-1 and V is TRBV25-1; 7 bases are shared with TRBD1. The CDR3 extends over 13 amino acids. Germline V gene sequence: CDR1 MGHDK, CDR2 SYGVNS. J lost 4 bases, V lost 4 bases, and 3 bases had no gene match. In DNA, the CDR3 is TGTGCCAGCAGTGGACAGGGTTCCACTGAAGCTTTCTTT. Its translation: CASSGQGSTEAFF. The variable domain in full, completed from reference TRBV25-1 and TRBJ1-1, reads EADIYQTPRYLVIGTGKKITLECSQTMGHDKMYWYQQDPGMELHLIHYSYGVNSTEKGDLSSESTVSRIRTEHFPLTLESARPSHTSQYLCASSGQGSTEAFFGQGTRLTVV.

The genes are TRBV19 and TRBJ1-1; 7 nucleotides agree with TRBD1. V lost 5 bases and J lost 5; bases outside the gene matches: 5. From germline, CDR1 is LNHDA and CDR2 SQIVND (reference sequence). There are 13 residues in the CDR3. The CDR3 DNA follows: TGTGCCAGTAGTTCGAACAGGGGTACTGAAGCTTTCTTT. It specifies CASSSNRGTEAFF.

The V call is TRBV30, the J call TRBJ2-3, with TRBD2 identical over 7 bases. V was clipped by 0 bases and J by 5 bases; unmatched bases: 8. The CDR3 length is 15 residues. From germline, CDR1 is GTSNPN and CDR2 SVGIG (reference sequence). CDR3 DNA: TGTGCCTGGAGTGTATGGGCGGGAGCAGGAGATACGCAGTATTTT. This encodes CAWSVWAGAGDTQYF.

This clone was seen only a few times. The genes are TRBV7-9 and TRBJ2-1; TRBD1 matches at 9 bases. The CDR3 length is 17 residues. The germline gives CDR1 SEHNR, CDR2 FQNEAQ (reference sequence). V shed 0 bases, J shed 6 bases, and the junction held 9 bases outside the gene matches. This CDR3 reads CASSLAIGTGWANEQFF. CDR3 bases: TGTGCCAGCAGCTTAGCTATTGGGACAGGGTGGGCCAATGAGCAGTTCTTC.

V usage is TRBV4-1 and J usage is TRBJ2-5, with 8 bases aligning to TRBD2. Per the germline V gene, CDR1 is MGHRA and CDR2 is YSYEKL. V lost 0 bases and J lost 5; bases outside the gene matches: 11. The CDR3 consists of 17 residues. CDR3 in DNA: TGCGCCAGCAGCCAAGAAACATCACGGGAGGGGGGTGAGACCCAGTACTTC. Its translation is CASSQETSREGGETQYF.

The chain combines TRBV19 with TRBJ1-5; maybe TRBD1 (6 bases). The CDR3 is 15 amino acids. The germline V and J ends were trimmed by 7 bases and 0 bases, with 13 bases remaining between them. Germline V CDR1 and CDR2: LNHDA, SQIVND (reference sequence). The CDR3: CASIARGASNQPQHF. For the CDR3, the DNA is TGTGCCAGTATCGCCAGGGGCGCTAGCAATCAGCCCCAGCATTTT. Drawing the rest from reference TRBV19 and TRBJ1-5, the complete variable domain is DGGITQSPKYLFRKEGQNVTLSCEQNLNHDAMYWYRQDPGQGLRLIYYSQIVNDFQKGDIAEGYSVSREKKESFPLTVTSAQKNPTAFYLCASIARGASNQPQHFGDGTRLSIL.

There are a few counts of this clone. CDR3 residues: CASRSLGTVPMNTEAFF. The CDR3 region has the DNA TGTGCCAGTAGGAGCCTCGGGACAGTTCCCATGAACACTGAAGCTTTCTTT. The chain couples TRBV19 to TRBJ1-1; TRBD1 agrees at 7 bases. Per the germline V gene, CDR1 is LNHDA and CDR2 is SQIVND (reference sequence). CDR3 length: 17 amino acids. Trimming cost V 6 bases and J 0 bases; bases outside gene matches: 13.

This clone has more than one count but fewer than ten. The rearrangement links TRBV29-1 to TRBJ2-7, with D uncertain. There are 13 residues in the CDR3. V was pared by 4 bases and J by 1 base, with 11 bases between. Per the germline V gene, CDR1 is SQVTM and CDR2 is ANQGSEA. CDR3 nucleotide sequence: TGCAGCGTTGCGGGTGTAAGTTCCTACGAGCAGTACTTC. It encodes CSVAGVSSYEQYF.

The chain carries TRBV5-4 and TRBJ2-1; unclear D gene. From germline, CDR1 is SGHNT and CDR2 YYREEE (reference sequence). The CDR3 runs to 16 residues. The V end was cut by 1 base, the J end by 0 bases, with 11 bases between. CDR3 in DNA: TGTGCCAGCAGCTTGTATCGCGGAGACTCCTACAATGAGCAGTTCTTC. Amino acid sequence: CASSLYRGDSYNEQFF.

The rearrangement uses TRBV2 and TRBJ2-5; D might be TRBD2 (5 bases). V lost 6 bases and J 2 bases, leaving 19 bases between the germline ends. Germline CDR1 reads SNHLY; CDR2 reads FYNNEI. This CDR3 comprises 16 residues. CDR3 protein: CASSLLGSNRQETQYF. The CDR3 region has the DNA TGTGCCAGCAGCCTACTAGGCAGCAACCGACAAGAGACCCAGTACTTC.

The chain recombines TRBV29-1 with TRBJ1-2, with TRBD1 matching over 7 bases. The CDR3 runs to 13 residues. V lost 7 bases to trimming and J lost 6 bases; unmatched junction nucleotides: 11. From germline, CDR1 is SQVTM and CDR2 ANQGSEA. The CDR3 nucleotides are TGCAGCGAGTCTATGACAGGGCAGGATGGCTACACCTTC. Its translation: CSESMTGQDGYTF.

J is TRBJ1-1 and V is TRBV6-1; D is undetermined. Germline assignment: CDR1 MNHNS and CDR2 SASEGT. V lost 0 bases, J lost 2 bases, and 7 bases lay in between. This CDR3 is 14 amino acids long. The CDR3 coding sequence is TGTGCCAGCAGTGAAGCGGGAGGAAACACTGAAGCTTTCTTT. Its protein is CASSEAGGNTEAFF.

This clone occurred a few times. Other DNA variants within this sample encode the same CDR3. V gene TRBV19 combines with J gene TRBJ2-7; TRBD1 aligns across 7 bases. V trimming: 3 bases; J trimming: 0 bases; junction bases outside the gene matches: 2. The germline gives CDR1 LNHDA, CDR2 SQIVND (reference sequence). The length of the CDR3 is 14 residues. The CDR3 here is CASSIRDSSYEQYF. Here the CDR3 DNA reads TGTGCCAGTAGTATCCGGGACAGCTCCTACGAGCAGTACTTC.

In regard to this clone: This may be a read error: a much more frequent sequence differs by one nucleotide. This sample also contains other DNA sequences that code for the same CDR3. The V gene is TRBV30, the J gene TRBJ1-5, with D maybe TRBD1 (6 bases). CDR1 is GTSNPN and CDR2 is SVGIG in the germline V gene (reference sequence). Trimming stripped 0 bases from V and 6 bases from J, with 9 bases between. The CDR3 is 13 residues long. For the CDR3, the DNA is TGTGCCTGGAGTGTACAGGGTGGTCAGCCCCAGCATTTT. This encodes CAWSVQGGQPQHF.

The chain links TRBV9 to TRBJ2-7; TRBD1 matches 11 bases. The ends lost 3 bases at V and 8 bases at J; junction bases unmatched: 7. The CDR3 spans 14 residues. Germline V lookup: CDR1 SGDLS, CDR2 YYNGEE. The DNA of the CDR3 is TGTGCCAGCAGCGATATGGACAGGGGGCGTCAGCAGTACTTC. This codes for CASSDMDRGRQQYF.

This chain uses TRBV28 with TRBJ2-7; 9 bases are shared with TRBD1. The CDR3 has 15 residues. Germline V gives CDR1 MDHEN, CDR2 SYDVKM. The V and J ends lost 4 bases and 2 bases, in that order; junction bases with no gene match: 6. DNA of the CDR3: TGTGCCAGCAGTTCAATGGGGACAGGGCCCTACGAGCAGTACTTC. Translation: CASSSMGTGPYEQYF. The variable domain in full, completed from reference TRBV28 and TRBJ2-7, reads DVKVTQSSRYLVKRTGEKVFLECVQDMDHENMFWYRQDPGLGLRLIYFSYDVKMKEKGDIPEGYSVSREKKERFSLILESASTNQTSMYLCASSSMGTGPYEQYFGPGTRLTVT.